These 6 T cell receptor beta chains were all obtained from the same sample, sequenced in a study of early T cells in non-severe SARS-CoV-2 infection. MiXCR, applied by TCRdb to the 5' RACE reads, yields one record per CDR3 protein. There are about 71,000 distinct CDR3 sequences in the sample; approximately 15% occur only once, and over 12% lies in the top ten. Sequenced sample: whole blood. Receptor source: an adult who was a healthcare worker with PCR-confirmed SARS-CoV-2 infection or an uninfected control (not recorded which).

The V and J genes are TRBV7-2 and TRBJ2-7; 8 bases are a match to TRBD1. Trimming at V came to 5 bases and at J to 5 bases, leaving 14 bases not matched to a gene. CDR1 and CDR2 (germline): SGHTA, FQGNSA. The CDR3 consists of 16 residues. For the CDR3, the DNA is TGTGCCAGCAGCGGATCTGGACAGGGACGTTTCCACGAGCAGTACTTC. The encoded protein is CASSGSGQGRFHEQYF.

This clonotype was picked up a small number of times. The chain joins TRBV29-1 to TRBJ1-1; D is uncertain. Trimming cost V 5 bases and J 9 bases, with 10 bases left between them. This CDR3 contains 10 residues. Germline lookup yields CDR1 SQVTM and CDR2 ANQGSEA. CDR3 coding DNA: TGCAGCGTTCTGGAACTCAAAGCTTTCTTT. Protein sequence: CSVLELKAFF. The full variable domain, in which reference TRBV29-1 and TRBJ1-1 provide the parts outside the CDR3, is SAVISQKPSRDICQRGTSLTIQCQVDSQVTMMFWYRQQPGQSLTLIATANQGSEATYESGFVIDKFPISRPNLTFSTLTVSNMSPEDSSIYLCSVLELKAFFGQGTRLTVV.

The chain recombines TRBV6-2 or TRBV6-3 with TRBJ2-1; 7 bases match TRBD2. The CDR3 contains 19 residues. CDR1 is MNHEY and CDR2 is SVGEGT in the germline V gene. V lost 2 bases to trimming and J lost 0 bases; unmatched junction nucleotides: 13. The CDR3 bases are TGTGCCAGCAGTTACGTTTTGGCGGGGGAAAGGAGCTCCTACAATGAGCAGTTCTTC. The encoded protein is CASSYVLAGERSSYNEQFF.

This clonotype was seen a handful of times. V gene TRBV7-9 combines with J gene TRBJ1-2; D unresolved. Germline CDR1 and CDR2: SEHNR and FQNEAQ (reference sequence). V lost 0 bases and J 0 bases, leaving 5 bases between the germline ends. This CDR3 spans 14 amino acids. As DNA, the CDR3 is TGTGCCAGCAGCTTAGCGGCAGCTAACTATGGCTACACCTTC. Amino acid sequence: CASSLAAANYGYTF.

This clonotype was picked up many times. This chain links TRBV29-1 with TRBJ2-4; perhaps D is TRBD1 or TRBD2 (5 bases each). Germline CDR1 and CDR2: SQVTM and ANQGSEA. The CDR3 length is 14 residues. V dropped 2 bases and J dropped 0 bases, with 8 bases sitting between them. CDR3 sequence reads: CSVESGLAKNIQYF. DNA of the CDR3: TGCAGCGTTGAATCGGGGCTAGCCAAAAACATTCAGTACTTC.

The V call is TRBV7-9, the J call TRBJ1-2; D may be TRBD1 (5 bases). The CDR3 has 12 amino acids. The ends were cut back, 8 bases at V and 4 bases at J, with 11 bases in the middle. From germline, CDR1 is SEHNR and CDR2 FQNEAQ (reference sequence). CDR3 bases: TGTGCCAGCGCATCGCAGGGCTATGGCTACACCTTC. Translating gives CASASQGYGYTF.